This is a list of T cell receptor beta chains from one sample in a study of blood T cell repertoires in COVID-19. Clones were sequenced by immunoSEQ multiplex PCR, and TCRdb holds only the in-frame ones, with some missing. The table lists some 350,000 clones, roughly 90% of them singletons. The specimen was peripheral blood. These receptors all stem from a man younger than 35 with active or convalescent COVID-19. Both conserved end residues are part of each CDR3. A D gene is named only where the DNA matches it firmly. Where a row states a size, it is once, few, many or the class of an expanded clone; other rows omit it.

clone_size: -
j_call: TRBJ1-1
v_call: TRBV29-1
d_call: -
cdr3_nt: TGCAGCGTTGCGGAGGGTTTGAACACTGAAGCTTTCTTT
cdr3_aa: CSVAEGLNTEAFF

clone_size: -
j_call: TRBJ1-2
v_call: TRBV27
d_call: TRBD1
cdr3_nt: TGTGCCAGCAGGGCCGGGACAGGGGGTGTTGGCTACACCTTC
cdr3_aa: CASRAGTGGVGYTF

clone_size: -
j_call: TRBJ1-1
v_call: TRBV20-1
d_call: TRBD1
cdr3_nt: TGCAGTGCTAGTGAAGGGGGCTTGAACACTGAAGCTTTCTTT
cdr3_aa: CSASEGGLNTEAFF

clone_size: -
j_call: TRBJ2-7
v_call: TRBV5-1
d_call: -
cdr3_nt: TGCGCCAGCAGCGGTGGGGGCCTCGAGCAGTACTTC
cdr3_aa: CASSGGGLEQYF

clone_size: -
j_call: TRBJ1-3
v_call: TRBV3-1/TRBV3-2
d_call: -
cdr3_nt: TGTGCCAGCAGCCAAGAAGGGGCGGGAAACACCATATATTTT
cdr3_aa: CASSQEGAGNTIYF

clone_size: once
j_call: TRBJ2-1
v_call: TRBV5-1
d_call: TRBD1
cdr3_nt: TGCGCCAGCAGCTCCTTACGGGACAGGGTGGGCAATGAGCAGTTCTTC
cdr3_aa: CASSSLRDRVGNEQFF

clone_size: -
j_call: TRBJ2-2
v_call: TRBV11-3
d_call: TRBD1
cdr3_nt: TGTGCCAGCAGCTACCATGGGACAGGCTCGGTCGGGGAGCTGTTTTTT
cdr3_aa: CASSYHGTGSVGELFF

clone_size: -
j_call: TRBJ2-6
v_call: TRBV5-1
d_call: TRBD1
cdr3_nt: TGCGCCAGCAGCTTGGCCGGGACAGGGGTCTCTGGGGCCAACGTGCTGACTTTC
cdr3_aa: CASSLAGTGVSGANVLTF

clone_size: medium-sized
j_call: TRBJ1-3
v_call: TRBV6-2/TRBV6-3
d_call: TRBD1
cdr3_nt: TGTGCCAGCAGTGTCACAGGGGCCGCCTGGAACACCATATATTTT
cdr3_aa: CASSVTGAAWNTIYF

clone_size: -
j_call: TRBJ1-1
v_call: TRBV7-9
d_call: -
cdr3_nt: TGTGCCAGCAGCTCCGGGGGAATGAACACTGAAGCTTTCTTT
cdr3_aa: CASSSGGMNTEAFF

clone_size: -
j_call: TRBJ1-5
v_call: TRBV28
d_call: -
cdr3_nt: TGTGCCAGCAGGACTCACCCTAGCAATCAGCCCCAGCATTTT
cdr3_aa: CASRTHPSNQPQHF

clone_size: once
j_call: TRBJ1-2
v_call: TRBV29-1
d_call: -
cdr3_nt: TGCAGCGTTGATCCGGGGTTTGCGGGGGCCGTGGATGGCTACACCTTC
cdr3_aa: CSVDPGFAGAVDGYTF

clone_size: -
j_call: TRBJ1-2
v_call: TRBV10-3
d_call: -
cdr3_nt: TGTGCCATCAGTGAGTCGGAATCGCAGGGCTGGGGCTACACCTTC
cdr3_aa: CAISESESQGWGYTF

clone_size: -
j_call: TRBJ1-2
v_call: TRBV5-1
d_call: -
cdr3_nt: TGCGCCAGCAGCCCTGGAGAGGGTGTCTATGGCTACACCTTC
cdr3_aa: CASSPGEGVYGYTF

clone_size: once
j_call: TRBJ1-5
v_call: TRBV7-2
d_call: -
cdr3_nt: TGTGCCAGCAGCTTATTCCAGGGTTCGAATCAGCCCCAGCATTTT
cdr3_aa: CASSLFQGSNQPQHF

clone_size: -
j_call: TRBJ2-7
v_call: TRBV5-4
d_call: TRBD2
cdr3_nt: TGTGCCAGCAGCCAGGGGACTAGCGGGAGAGACGAGCAGTACTTC
cdr3_aa: CASSQGTSGRDEQYF

clone_size: -
j_call: TRBJ2-5
v_call: TRBV19
d_call: TRBD1
cdr3_nt: TGTGCCAGTAGGCAGGCCGGGACAGCCCAAGAGACCCAGTACTTC
cdr3_aa: CASRQAGTAQETQYF

clone_size: -
j_call: TRBJ1-1
v_call: TRBV5-4
d_call: -
cdr3_nt: TGTGCCAGCAGCTTGGGCAGAAGGAACACTGAAGCTTTCTTT
cdr3_aa: CASSLGRRNTEAFF

clone_size: -
j_call: TRBJ2-7
v_call: TRBV7-9
d_call: TRBD1
cdr3_nt: TGTGCCAGCAGCTTTCGGCTGAACAGGGGGTTAAGCTCCTACGAGCAGTACTTC
cdr3_aa: CASSFRLNRGLSSYEQYF

clone_size: -
j_call: TRBJ2-2
v_call: TRBV5-1
d_call: -
cdr3_nt: TGCGCCAGCAGCTTCGCGGCCAACACCGGGGAGCTGTTTTTT
cdr3_aa: CASSFAANTGELFF

clone_size: -
j_call: TRBJ1-6
v_call: TRBV7-9
d_call: -
cdr3_nt: TGTGCCAGCAGCGAAACAAATTCACCCCTCCACTTT
cdr3_aa: CASSETNSPLHF

clone_size: -
j_call: TRBJ1-5
v_call: TRBV18
d_call: -
cdr3_nt: TGTGCCAGCTCACCACAACCCCCGGGAGAAAATCAGCCCCAGCATTTT
cdr3_aa: CASSPQPPGENQPQHF

clone_size: -
j_call: TRBJ2-3
v_call: TRBV28
d_call: TRBD2
cdr3_nt: TGTGCCAGCTCGTGGACTAGCGTCACAGATACGCAGTATTTT
cdr3_aa: CASSWTSVTDTQYF

clone_size: once
j_call: TRBJ2-5
v_call: TRBV18
d_call: TRBD1
cdr3_nt: TGTGCCAGCTCCCATCTAGGGACAGCGGTCCAAGAGACCCAGTACTTC
cdr3_aa: CASSHLGTAVQETQYF

clone_size: -
j_call: TRBJ2-3
v_call: TRBV19
d_call: TRBD1
cdr3_nt: TGTGCCAGTAGCAGTGCCGGGACAGGGGACCCAGATACGCAGTATTTT
cdr3_aa: CASSSAGTGDPDTQYF

clone_size: few
j_call: TRBJ2-7
v_call: TRBV2
d_call: -
cdr3_nt: TGTGCCAGCAGTGGCGAATACGAGCAGTACTTC
cdr3_aa: CASSGEYEQYF

clone_size: -
j_call: TRBJ2-1
v_call: TRBV12-3/TRBV12-4
d_call: TRBD2
cdr3_nt: TGTGCCAGCAGGGAAACTAGCGGGGAGCAGTTCTTC
cdr3_aa: CASRETSGEQFF

clone_size: many
j_call: TRBJ2-7
v_call: TRBV6-5
d_call: -
cdr3_nt: TGTGCCAGCAGTTACCTGGCGGAAGGCTCCTACGAGCAGTACTTC
cdr3_aa: CASSYLAEGSYEQYF

clone_size: -
j_call: TRBJ2-3
v_call: TRBV7-9
d_call: TRBD2
cdr3_nt: TGTGCCAGCAGCCCAGGACTAGCGGGGGCTACAGATACGCAGTATTTT
cdr3_aa: CASSPGLAGATDTQYF

clone_size: -
j_call: TRBJ2-1
v_call: TRBV3-1/TRBV3-2
d_call: -
cdr3_nt: TGTGCCAGCAGCCAACTTAAGCGGAACTCCTACAATGAGCAGTTCTTC
cdr3_aa: CASSQLKRNSYNEQFF

clone_size: -
j_call: TRBJ2-3
v_call: TRBV11-3
d_call: TRBD2
cdr3_nt: TGTGCCAGCACCCAGACTAGCTCTAGCACAGATACGCAGTATTTT
cdr3_aa: CASTQTSSSTDTQYF

clone_size: once
j_call: TRBJ2-2
v_call: TRBV12-2
d_call: -
cdr3_nt: TGTGCAAGTCGCTTCCCGACAGCGTGTGAGACCGGGGAGCTGTTTTTT
cdr3_aa: CASRFPTACETGELFF

clone_size: few
j_call: TRBJ1-6
v_call: TRBV5-6
d_call: TRBD1
cdr3_nt: TGTGCCAGCAGCCACGGACAGGGGGCTAATTCACCCCTCCACTTT
cdr3_aa: CASSHGQGANSPLHF

clone_size: once
j_call: TRBJ1-3
v_call: TRBV19
d_call: -
cdr3_nt: TGTGCCAGTAGTCGCTGGGGGCCCTCTGGAAACACCATATATTTT
cdr3_aa: CASSRWGPSGNTIYF

clone_size: -
j_call: TRBJ2-1
v_call: TRBV18
d_call: -
cdr3_nt: TGTGCCAGCTCACCACCGAGGGCATCCTACAATGAGCAGTTCTTC
cdr3_aa: CASSPPRASYNEQFF

clone_size: -
j_call: TRBJ1-6
v_call: TRBV6-4
d_call: TRBD1
cdr3_nt: TGTGCCAGCATTCCCGGGCCCACAGGGGGGTACTCCTATAATTCACCCCTCCACTTT
cdr3_aa: CASIPGPTGGYSYNSPLHF

clone_size: -
j_call: TRBJ2-1
v_call: TRBV3-1/TRBV3-2
d_call: -
cdr3_nt: TGTGCCAGCAGCCAAACGGGAGCTCGGCAGTTCTTC
cdr3_aa: CASSQTGARQFF

clone_size: -
j_call: TRBJ2-1
v_call: TRBV7-2
d_call: TRBD1
cdr3_nt: TGTGCCAGCAGCTTTCCCCTGGGGACAGGACCCTACAATGAGCAGTTCTTC
cdr3_aa: CASSFPLGTGPYNEQFF

clone_size: -
j_call: TRBJ2-7
v_call: TRBV7-6
d_call: -
cdr3_nt: TGTGCCAGCAGCCCCCAGGGCAGCTCAGTCTACGAGCAGTACTTC
cdr3_aa: CASSPQGSSVYEQYF

clone_size: -
j_call: TRBJ1-6
v_call: TRBV5-1
d_call: -
cdr3_nt: TGCGCCAGCAGCTTGGATAGTTCACCCCTCCACTTT
cdr3_aa: CASSLDSSPLHF

clone_size: -
j_call: TRBJ1-2
v_call: TRBV9
d_call: TRBD1
cdr3_nt: TGTGCCAGCAGCGGCAACCCAAGACAGGGCGGAAACTATGGCTACACCTTC
cdr3_aa: CASSGNPRQGGNYGYTF

clone_size: -
j_call: TRBJ2-3
v_call: TRBV9
d_call: TRBD1
cdr3_nt: TGTGCCAGCAGCGGACAGGGCAGCACAGATACGCAGTATTTT
cdr3_aa: CASSGQGSTDTQYF

clone_size: -
j_call: TRBJ1-5
v_call: TRBV6-2/TRBV6-3
d_call: -
cdr3_nt: TGTGCCAGCAGTCGGACGGGAAATCAGCCCCAGCATTTT
cdr3_aa: CASSRTGNQPQHF

clone_size: -
j_call: TRBJ1-3
v_call: TRBV4-1
d_call: -
cdr3_nt: TGCGCCAGCAGCCAAGAATGGGCAGGGTACTCTGGAAACACCATATATTTT
cdr3_aa: CASSQEWAGYSGNTIYF

clone_size: -
j_call: TRBJ2-5
v_call: TRBV3-1/TRBV3-2
d_call: TRBD1
cdr3_nt: TGTGCCAGCACCCGTTCCTTTGGAGACAGGGGGCTCGAGACCCAGTACTTC
cdr3_aa: CASTRSFGDRGLETQYF

clone_size: -
j_call: TRBJ1-1
v_call: TRBV7-3
d_call: -
cdr3_nt: TGTGCCAGCAGCGCCTCAGGGTTCACTGAAGCTTTCTTT
cdr3_aa: CASSASGFTEAFF

clone_size: -
j_call: TRBJ2-1
v_call: TRBV27
d_call: TRBD2
cdr3_nt: TGTGCCAGCAGTACTCCGACTAGCGGGAGGGCTAAGCTCTCCTACAATGAGCAGTTCTTC
cdr3_aa: CASSTPTSGRAKLSYNEQFF

clone_size: -
j_call: TRBJ2-3
v_call: TRBV18
d_call: TRBD2
cdr3_nt: TGTGCCAGCTCACCTACTAGCGGGGTCACAGATACGCAGTATTTT
cdr3_aa: CASSPTSGVTDTQYF

clone_size: -
j_call: TRBJ1-6
v_call: TRBV9
d_call: -
cdr3_nt: TGTGCCAGCAGCGTAGCTCAGGGCAATTCACCCCTCCACTTT
cdr3_aa: CASSVAQGNSPLHF

clone_size: -
j_call: TRBJ1-2
v_call: TRBV28
d_call: TRBD1
cdr3_nt: TGTGCCAGCAGGCTGACAGGGGGCAACAACTATGGCTACACCTTC
cdr3_aa: CASRLTGGNNYGYTF

clone_size: -
j_call: TRBJ2-3
v_call: TRBV5-5
d_call: -
cdr3_nt: TGTGCCAGCAGCTTGCAGGGGCCAGATACGCAGTATTTT
cdr3_aa: CASSLQGPDTQYF

clone_size: -
j_call: TRBJ2-2
v_call: TRBV5-1
d_call: -
cdr3_nt: TGCGCCAGCAGCTTACTAGAGGGTACCGGGGAGCTGTTTTTT
cdr3_aa: CASSLLEGTGELFF

clone_size: -
j_call: TRBJ1-2
v_call: TRBV29-1
d_call: TRBD1
cdr3_nt: TGCAGCGTCGGGACAGACTTAAACTATGGCTACACCTTC
cdr3_aa: CSVGTDLNYGYTF

clone_size: once
j_call: TRBJ1-1
v_call: TRBV14
d_call: -
cdr3_nt: TGTGCCAGCAGCCAAGCACAGATTCCTAACACTGAAGCTTTCTTT
cdr3_aa: CASSQAQIPNTEAFF

clone_size: -
j_call: TRBJ1-2
v_call: TRBV6-5
d_call: TRBD1
cdr3_nt: TGTGCCAGCAGGTCCGGGACAGGGGTTGGCTACACCTTC
cdr3_aa: CASRSGTGVGYTF

clone_size: -
j_call: TRBJ1-5
v_call: TRBV9
d_call: -
cdr3_nt: TGTGCCAGCAGCGTAGGGGGCAGAAAGAATCAGCCCCAGCATTTT
cdr3_aa: CASSVGGRKNQPQHF